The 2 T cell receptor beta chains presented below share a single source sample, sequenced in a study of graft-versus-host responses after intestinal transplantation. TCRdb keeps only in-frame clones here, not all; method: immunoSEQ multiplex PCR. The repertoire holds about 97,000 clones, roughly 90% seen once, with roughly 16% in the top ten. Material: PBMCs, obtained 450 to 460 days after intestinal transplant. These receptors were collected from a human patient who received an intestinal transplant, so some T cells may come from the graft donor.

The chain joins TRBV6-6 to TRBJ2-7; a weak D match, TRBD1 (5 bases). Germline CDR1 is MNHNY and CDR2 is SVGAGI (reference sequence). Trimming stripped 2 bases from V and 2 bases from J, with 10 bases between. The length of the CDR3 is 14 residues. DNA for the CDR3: TGTGCCAGCAGTTACGGTGGACAACCCTACGAGCAGTACTTC. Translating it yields CASSYGGQPYEQYF.

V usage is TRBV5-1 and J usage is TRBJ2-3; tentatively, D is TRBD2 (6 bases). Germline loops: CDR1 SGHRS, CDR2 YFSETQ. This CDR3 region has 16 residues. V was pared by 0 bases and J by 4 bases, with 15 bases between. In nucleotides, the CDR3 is TGCGCCAGCAGCTTGGGGGGACCAGGCGGGGCAGATACGCAGTATTTT. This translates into CASSLGGPGGADTQYF.